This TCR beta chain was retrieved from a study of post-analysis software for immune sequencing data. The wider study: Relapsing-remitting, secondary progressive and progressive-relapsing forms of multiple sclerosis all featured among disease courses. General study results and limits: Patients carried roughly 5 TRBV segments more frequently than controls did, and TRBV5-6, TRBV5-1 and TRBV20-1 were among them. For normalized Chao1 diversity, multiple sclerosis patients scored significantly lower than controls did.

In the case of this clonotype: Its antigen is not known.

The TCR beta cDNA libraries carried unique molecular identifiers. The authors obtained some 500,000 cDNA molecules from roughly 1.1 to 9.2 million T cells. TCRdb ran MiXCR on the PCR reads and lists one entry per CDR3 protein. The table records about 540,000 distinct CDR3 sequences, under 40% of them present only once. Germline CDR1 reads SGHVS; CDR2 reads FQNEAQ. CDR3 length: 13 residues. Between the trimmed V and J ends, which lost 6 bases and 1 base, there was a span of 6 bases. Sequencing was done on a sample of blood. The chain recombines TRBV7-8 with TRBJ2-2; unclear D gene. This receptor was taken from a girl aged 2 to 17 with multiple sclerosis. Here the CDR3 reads CASSDWNTGELFF. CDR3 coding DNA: TGTGCCAGCAGTGACTGGAACACCGGGGAGCTGTTTTTT.